The clone carrying this TCR beta chain has just a few counts. This record comes from a study of blood T cell repertoires in COVID-19. Looking at the study overall: The study drew acute and convalescent COVID-19 samples from the United States, Italy and Spain. The analysed material was cDNA or gDNA that came from T cells, B-cell-depleted T cells, or PBMCs.

Original processing notes: Nucleated cell counts were estimated from reference gene primer amplification. Sequencing was performed with immunoSEQ multiplex PCR; in TCRdb, only in-frame clones are kept and a portion is missing. V, J and clone size derive from that table, while D and trimming were established from the DNA sequence. The sample gives hundreds of thousands of clones, around 85% of which show up once; more than 4.5% is in the top ten. V trimming: 5 bases; J trimming: 0 bases; junction bases outside the gene matches: 3. The germline gives CDR1 LNHNV, CDR2 YYDKDF (reference sequence). This CDR3 contains 15 residues.

V is TRBV15 and J is TRBJ1-3, with 8 bases that match TRBD1. This receptor was obtained from a man between 50 and 59 years old with active or convalescent COVID-19. The sequencing sample was made of peripheral blood. CDR3 bases: TGTGCCACCAGCCCTGGACAGGGCTCTGGAAACACCATATATTTT. Protein product: CATSPGQGSGNTIYF.